This entry features one TCR beta chain sequence. What it binds is not known. Data came from immunoSEQ multiplex PCR; TCRdb stores just in-frame clones and leaves some out. The sample has roughly 13,000 clones; 75% to 95% are singletons. The sample is drawn from a study of PD-1 blockade in classical Hodgkin lymphoma. Study in general: Nivolumab 3 mg/kg was given intravenously every 2 weeks.

Trimming removed 7 bases at V and 5 bases at J, with 22 bases between. Germline V gene data show CDR1 as SGHNT and CDR2 as YYREEE (reference sequence). The CDR3 runs to 17 residues. Every patient relapsed after autologous stem cell transplantation, and brentuximab vedotin exposure varied. Study observations and caveats: Patients starting nivolumab less than 1 year after ASCT had lower diversity and were excluded from later analyses. Newly diagnosed patients had baseline TCR diversity that was reportedly lower than that of healthy donors.

The sequenced sample was peripheral blood mononuclear cells (PBMCs), obtained at baseline. This sequence originates from a human donor with classical Hodgkin lymphoma. The rearrangement links TRBV5-4 to TRBJ2-6; D unclear. This CDR3 reads CASCRSYQKSRANVLTF. The CDR3 DNA reads TGTGCCAGCTGCAGGTCGTACCAGAAAAGTCGGGCCAACGTCCTGACTTTC.